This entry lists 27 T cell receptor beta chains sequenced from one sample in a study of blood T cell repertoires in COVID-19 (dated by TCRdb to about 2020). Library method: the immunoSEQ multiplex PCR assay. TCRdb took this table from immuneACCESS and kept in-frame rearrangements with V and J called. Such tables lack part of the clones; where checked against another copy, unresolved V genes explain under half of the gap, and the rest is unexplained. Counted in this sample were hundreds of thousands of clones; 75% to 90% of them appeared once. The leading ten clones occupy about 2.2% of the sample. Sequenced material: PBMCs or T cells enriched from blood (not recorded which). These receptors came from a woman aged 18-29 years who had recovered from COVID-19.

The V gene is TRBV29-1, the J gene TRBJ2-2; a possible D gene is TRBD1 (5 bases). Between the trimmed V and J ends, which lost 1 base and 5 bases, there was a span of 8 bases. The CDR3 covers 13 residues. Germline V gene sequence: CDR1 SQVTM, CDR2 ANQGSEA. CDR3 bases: TGCAGCGTTGAAGGCCCAGGGACCGGGGAGCTGTTTTTT. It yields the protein CSVEGPGTGELFF.

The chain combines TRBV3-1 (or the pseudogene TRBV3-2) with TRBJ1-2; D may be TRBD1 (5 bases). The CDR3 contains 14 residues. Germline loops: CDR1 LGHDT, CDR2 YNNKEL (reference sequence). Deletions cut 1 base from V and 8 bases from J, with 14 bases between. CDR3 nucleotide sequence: TGTGCCAGCAGCCAAGGGGGATACGGGGGAGGCTACACCTTC. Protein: CASSQGGYGGGYTF.

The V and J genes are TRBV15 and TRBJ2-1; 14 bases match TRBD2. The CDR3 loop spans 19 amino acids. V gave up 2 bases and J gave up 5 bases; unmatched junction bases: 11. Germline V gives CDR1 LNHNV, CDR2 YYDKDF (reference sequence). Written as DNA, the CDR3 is TGTGCCACCAGCAGACCGGGACTAGCGGGGGCCCGGAAAAACAATGAGCAGTTCTTC. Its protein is CATSRPGLAGARKNNEQFF. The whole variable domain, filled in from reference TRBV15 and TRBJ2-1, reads DAMVIQNPRYQVTQFGKPVTLSCSQTLNHNVMYWYQQKSSQAPKLLFHYYDKDFNNEADTPDNFQSRRPNTSFCFLDIRSPGLGDTAMYLCATSRPGLAGARKNNEQFFGPGTRLTVL.

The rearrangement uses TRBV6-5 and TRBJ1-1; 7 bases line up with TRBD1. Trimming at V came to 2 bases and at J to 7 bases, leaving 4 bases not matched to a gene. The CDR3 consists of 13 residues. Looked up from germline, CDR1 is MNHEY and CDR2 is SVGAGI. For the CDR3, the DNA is TGTGCCAGCAGTTACCGGACAGGAAATGAAGCTTTCTTT. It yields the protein CASSYRTGNEAFF.

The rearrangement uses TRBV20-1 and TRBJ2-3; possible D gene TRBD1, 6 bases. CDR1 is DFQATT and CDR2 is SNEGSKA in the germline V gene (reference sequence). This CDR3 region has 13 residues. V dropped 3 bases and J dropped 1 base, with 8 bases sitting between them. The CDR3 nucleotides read TGCAGTGCTAGTCGGACAGGCACAGATACGCAGTATTTT. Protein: CSASRTGTDTQYF.

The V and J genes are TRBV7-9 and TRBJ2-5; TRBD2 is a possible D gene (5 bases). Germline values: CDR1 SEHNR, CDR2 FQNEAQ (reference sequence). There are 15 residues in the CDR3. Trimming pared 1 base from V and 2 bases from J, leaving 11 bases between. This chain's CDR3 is CASSLGWTSQETQYF. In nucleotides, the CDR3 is TGTGCCAGCAGCTTAGGATGGACTTCTCAAGAGACCCAGTACTTC.

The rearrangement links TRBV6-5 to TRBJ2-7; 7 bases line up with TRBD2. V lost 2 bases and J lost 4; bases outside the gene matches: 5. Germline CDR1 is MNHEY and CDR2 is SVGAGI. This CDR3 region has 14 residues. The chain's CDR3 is CASSYQASGYEQYF. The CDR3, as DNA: TGTGCCAGCAGTTACCAGGCTAGCGGTTACGAGCAGTACTTC.

The CDR3 loop is CAISVTGPSSGNTIYF. For the CDR3, the DNA is TGTGCCATCAGTGTGACAGGTCCTAGCTCTGGAAACACCATATATTTT. This sequence joins TRBV10-3 and TRBJ1-3; D is possibly TRBD1 (6 bases). The germline CDR1 and CDR2 sequences are ENHRY and SYGVKD. Trimming took off 4 bases at V and 0 bases at J, with 13 bases between the two ends. The CDR3 totals 16 residues.

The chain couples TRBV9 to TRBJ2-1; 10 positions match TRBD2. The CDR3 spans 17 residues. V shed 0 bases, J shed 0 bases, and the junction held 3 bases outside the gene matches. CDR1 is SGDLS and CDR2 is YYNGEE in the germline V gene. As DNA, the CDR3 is TGTGCCAGCAGCGTAGTTAGCGGGGGGCGCTCCTACAATGAGCAGTTCTTC. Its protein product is CASSVVSGGRSYNEQFF.

Here the CDR3 DNA reads TGTGCCAGCAGCTTTACAGGGGGATTTTCGGCGAATGGCTACACCTTC. It translates to CASSFTGGFSANGYTF. The chain is built from TRBV7-8 and TRBJ1-2, with 8 bases lining up with TRBD1. The CDR3 runs to 16 residues. The germline V gene encodes CDR1 SGHVS and CDR2 FQNEAQ. Trimming cost V 3 bases and J 6 bases; bases outside gene matches: 12.

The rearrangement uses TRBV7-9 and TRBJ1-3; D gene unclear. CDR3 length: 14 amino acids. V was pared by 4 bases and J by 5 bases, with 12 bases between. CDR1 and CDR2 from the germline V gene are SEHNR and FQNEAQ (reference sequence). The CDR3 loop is CASSSEGRRNTIYF. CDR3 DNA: TGTGCCAGCAGCTCTGAGGGCAGGAGAAACACCATATATTTT.

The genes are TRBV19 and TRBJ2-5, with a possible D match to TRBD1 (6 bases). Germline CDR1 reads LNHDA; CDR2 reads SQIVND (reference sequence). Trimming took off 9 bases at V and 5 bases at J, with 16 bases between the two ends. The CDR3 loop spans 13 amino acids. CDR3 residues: CASADSWTETQYF. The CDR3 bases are TGTGCCAGCGCGGACAGCTGGACCGAGACCCAGTACTTC.

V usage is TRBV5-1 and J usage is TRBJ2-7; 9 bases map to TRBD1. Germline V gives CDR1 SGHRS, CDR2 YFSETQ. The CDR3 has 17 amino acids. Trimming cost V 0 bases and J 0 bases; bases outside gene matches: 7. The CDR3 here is CASSLGSGTGISYEQYF. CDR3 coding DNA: TGCGCCAGCAGCTTGGGATCCGGGACAGGGATCTCCTACGAGCAGTACTTC.

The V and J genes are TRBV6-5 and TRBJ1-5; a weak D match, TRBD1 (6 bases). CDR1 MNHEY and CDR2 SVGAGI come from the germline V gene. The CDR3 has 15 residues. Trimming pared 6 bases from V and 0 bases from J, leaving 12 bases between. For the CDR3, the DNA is TGTGCCAGCAGGTTGGACAGCAATAGCAATCAGCCCCAGCATTTT. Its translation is CASRLDSNSNQPQHF.

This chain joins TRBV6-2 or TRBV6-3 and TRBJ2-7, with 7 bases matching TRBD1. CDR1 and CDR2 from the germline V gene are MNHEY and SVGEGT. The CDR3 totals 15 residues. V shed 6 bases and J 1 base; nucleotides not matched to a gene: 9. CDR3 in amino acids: CASSRPGQASYEQYF. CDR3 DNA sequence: TGTGCCAGCAGCCGACCTGGACAGGCATCCTACGAGCAGTACTTC.

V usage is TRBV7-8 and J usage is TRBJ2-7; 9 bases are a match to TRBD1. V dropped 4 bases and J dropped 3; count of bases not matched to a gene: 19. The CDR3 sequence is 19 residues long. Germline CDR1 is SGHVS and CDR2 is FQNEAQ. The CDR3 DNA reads TGTGCCAGCAGCTCGGTCCCGGGACAGGGTGTAGGGGTGGACTACGAGCAGTACTTC. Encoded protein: CASSSVPGQGVGVDYEQYF.

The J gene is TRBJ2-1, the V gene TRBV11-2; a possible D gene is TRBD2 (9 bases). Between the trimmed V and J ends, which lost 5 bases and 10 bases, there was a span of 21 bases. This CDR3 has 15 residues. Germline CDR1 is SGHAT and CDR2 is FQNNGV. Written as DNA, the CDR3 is TGTGCCAGCAGCACCCGGGTAGCGGGGGACAGGGAGCAGTTCTTC. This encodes CASSTRVAGDREQFF.

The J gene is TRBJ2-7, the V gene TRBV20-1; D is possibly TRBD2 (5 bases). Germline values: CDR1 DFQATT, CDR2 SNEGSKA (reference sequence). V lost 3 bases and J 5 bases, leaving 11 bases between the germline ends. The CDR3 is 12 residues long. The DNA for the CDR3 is TGCAGTGCTAGTCCGACTAACGACGAGCAGTACTTC. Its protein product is CSASPTNDEQYF.

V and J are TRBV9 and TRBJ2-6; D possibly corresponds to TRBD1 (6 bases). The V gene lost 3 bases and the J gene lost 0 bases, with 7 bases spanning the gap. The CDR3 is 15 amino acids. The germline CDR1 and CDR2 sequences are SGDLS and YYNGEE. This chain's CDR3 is CASSETGSGANVLTF. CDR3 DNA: TGTGCCAGCAGCGAGACAGGCTCTGGGGCCAACGTCCTGACTTTC.

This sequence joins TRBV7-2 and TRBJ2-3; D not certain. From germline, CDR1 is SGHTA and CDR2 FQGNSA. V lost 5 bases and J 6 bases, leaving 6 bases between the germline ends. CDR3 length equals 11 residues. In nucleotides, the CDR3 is TGTGCCAGCAGCCTGTTCGATACGCAGTATTTT. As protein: CASSLFDTQYF.

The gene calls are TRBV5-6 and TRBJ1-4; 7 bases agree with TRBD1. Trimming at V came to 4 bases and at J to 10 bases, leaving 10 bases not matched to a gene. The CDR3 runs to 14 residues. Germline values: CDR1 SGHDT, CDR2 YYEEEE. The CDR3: CASSGDSRTRKLFF. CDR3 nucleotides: TGTGCCAGCAGCGGGGACAGCCGTACAAGAAAACTGTTTTTT.

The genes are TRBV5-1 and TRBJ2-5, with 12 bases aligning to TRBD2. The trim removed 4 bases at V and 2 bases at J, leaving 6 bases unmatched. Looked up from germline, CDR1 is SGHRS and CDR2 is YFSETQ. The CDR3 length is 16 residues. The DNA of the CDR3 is TGCGCCAGCAGCATTGGGCTAGCGGGGGGGCAAGAGACCCAGTACTTC. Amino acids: CASSIGLAGGQETQYF.

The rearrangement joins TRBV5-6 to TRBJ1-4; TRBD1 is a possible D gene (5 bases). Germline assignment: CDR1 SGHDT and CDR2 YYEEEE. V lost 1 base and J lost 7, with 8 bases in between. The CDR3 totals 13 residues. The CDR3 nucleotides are TGTGCCAGCAGCTTGTACGGGGGTGAAAAACTGTTTTTT. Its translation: CASSLYGGEKLFF.

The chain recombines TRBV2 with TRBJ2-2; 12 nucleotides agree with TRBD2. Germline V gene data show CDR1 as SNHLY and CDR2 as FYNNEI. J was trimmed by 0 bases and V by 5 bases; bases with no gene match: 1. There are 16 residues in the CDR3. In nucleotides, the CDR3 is TGTGCCAGCAGTCGACTAGCGGGGGCGAACACCGGGGAGCTGTTTTTT. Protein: CASSRLAGANTGELFF.

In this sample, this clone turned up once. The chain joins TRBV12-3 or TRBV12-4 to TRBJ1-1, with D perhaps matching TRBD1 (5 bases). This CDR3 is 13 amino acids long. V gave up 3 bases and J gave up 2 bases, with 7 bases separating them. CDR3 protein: CASSFTGNTEAFF. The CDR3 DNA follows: TGTGCCAGCAGTTTTACAGGAAACACTGAAGCTTTCTTT.

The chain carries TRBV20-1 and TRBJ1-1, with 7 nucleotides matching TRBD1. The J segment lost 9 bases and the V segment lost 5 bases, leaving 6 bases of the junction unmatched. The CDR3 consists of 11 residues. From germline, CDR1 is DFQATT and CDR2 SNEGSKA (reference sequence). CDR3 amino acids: CSASGTAKAFF. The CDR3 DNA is TGCAGTGCTTCAGGGACAGCAAAAGCTTTCTTT.

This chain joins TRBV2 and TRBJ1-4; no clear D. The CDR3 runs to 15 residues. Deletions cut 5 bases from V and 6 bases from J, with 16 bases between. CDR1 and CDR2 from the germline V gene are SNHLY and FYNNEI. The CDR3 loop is CASSMTHSGDEKLFF. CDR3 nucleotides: TGTGCCAGCAGTATGACCCATTCCGGGGATGAAAAACTGTTTTTT.